The 3 T cell receptor beta chains presented below share a single source sample, sequenced in a study of vaccination effects on CD4 cells after COVID-19. These receptors are not linked to any known antigen. ViraFEST used viral peptide pools to expand antigen-specific CD4+ T cells before sequencing. Having been cultured for about ten days, the cells underwent CD4+ T cell isolation. Convalescent patients had PCR-confirmed SARS-CoV-2 infection between March and December 2020. Using immunoSEQ multiplex PCR, the repertoire was profiled, and TCRdb retains in-frame clones only, with some absent. The sample includes about 37,000 clones, approximately 73% of them seen just once. The material sequenced was CD4+ T cells from PBMCs cultured with a peptide pool, taken before COVID-19 vaccination. These receptor sequences come from a human donor who had a prior SARS-CoV-2 infection.

The sample holds one count of this clone. The V and J genes are TRBV7-9 and TRBJ1-2; no definite D call. CDR3 length: 13 amino acids. V was pared by 4 bases and J by 2 bases, with 8 bases between. Germline lookup yields CDR1 SEHNR and CDR2 FQNEAQ (reference sequence). The CDR3 sequence is CASSSSMNYGYTF. The CDR3 DNA is TGTGCCAGCAGCTCCTCCATGAACTATGGCTACACCTTC.

V usage is TRBV3-1 (or the pseudogene TRBV3-2) and J usage is TRBJ2-1; TRBD1 might be the D (6 bases). The V gene lost 4 bases and the J gene lost 5 bases, with 18 bases spanning the gap. This CDR3 has 16 amino acids. Germline CDR1 reads LGHDT; CDR2 reads YNNKEL (reference sequence). This chain's CDR3 is CASSPTGHQRDNEQFF. CDR3 coding DNA: TGTGCCAGCAGCCCAACGGGACATCAGCGTGACAATGAGCAGTTCTTC.

In this sample, this clone turned up a few times. This specimen includes other DNA sequences encoding the same CDR3. The chain is built from TRBV19 and TRBJ2-3; a possible D gene is TRBD1 (5 bases). Germline V gene sequence: CDR1 LNHDA, CDR2 SQIVND (reference sequence). The CDR3 totals 15 residues. The V end was cut by 3 bases, the J end by 3 bases, with 13 bases between. CDR3 loop: CASSIQQVGTDTQYF. The CDR3 DNA follows: TGTGCCAGTAGTATTCAACAGGTCGGGACAGATACGCAGTATTTT.